These 7 T cell receptor beta chains were sequenced from one sample in a study of T cell clones after liver transplantation. Some clones are missing from TCRdb's copy, which holds only in-frame ones; the method was immunoSEQ multiplex PCR. The table records around 20,000 clones, approximately 88% of them present only once. The sequencing here drew on CD8+ T cells from blood, taken before liver transplant. These receptors were collected from a human donor who received a liver transplant.

The chain joins TRBV29-1 to TRBJ1-1; D is perhaps TRBD1 (5 bases). With 0 bases removed from V and 4 bases from J, the gap between germline ends came to 12 bases. CDR1 is SQVTM, CDR2 ANQGSEA, per germline. The CDR3 length is 14 residues. The CDR3 protein is CSVEDEWGGTEAFF. In DNA, the CDR3 is TGCAGCGTTGAAGACGAGTGGGGGGGCACTGAAGCTTTCTTT.

This chain joins TRBV13 and TRBJ2-5, with TRBD2 as a possible D gene (6 bases). The CDR3 contains 15 residues. Germline-derived CDR1 and CDR2 are PRHDT and FYEKMQ (reference sequence). The V end was cut by 0 bases, the J end by 1 base, with 9 bases between. The CDR3 nucleotides read TGTGCCAGCAGCTTAGGCCGGAGGGGCCAAGAGACCCAGTACTTC. Residues: CASSLGRRGQETQYF.

The genes are TRBV28 and TRBJ1-5; 7 bases fit TRBD1. CDR3 size: 16 residues. V gave up 6 bases and J gave up 0 bases; unmatched junction bases: 8. The V gene's germline CDR1 is MDHEN and CDR2 SYDVKM. The DNA of the CDR3 is TGTGCCAGCAGCCCCGACAGGGTAGATAGCAATCAGCCCCAGCATTTT. Encoded protein: CASSPDRVDSNQPQHF.

This chain links TRBV7-8 with TRBJ2-3, with TRBD2 matching over 13 bases. The germline V gene encodes CDR1 SGHVS and CDR2 FQNEAQ. The trim removed 0 bases at V and 5 bases at J, leaving 5 bases unmatched. This CDR3 spans 17 amino acids. CDR3 residues: CASSLAPTSGRGDTQYF. In DNA, the CDR3 is TGTGCCAGCAGCTTAGCCCCTACTAGCGGGAGGGGAGATACGCAGTATTTT.

The rearrangement uses TRBV28 and TRBJ2-7; the D is unclear. Germline loops: CDR1 MDHEN, CDR2 SYDVKM. This CDR3 contains 13 residues. V shed 6 bases and J shed 2 bases, with 11 bases lying between them. As DNA, the CDR3 is TGTGCCAGCAGGCCCGACGGAACCTACGAGCAGTACTTC. Amino acids: CASRPDGTYEQYF.

The chain recombines TRBV5-4 with TRBJ2-3; 12 bases line up with TRBD2. The V and J ends lost 4 bases and 2 bases, in that order; junction bases with no gene match: 8. Germline V gene sequence: CDR1 SGHNT, CDR2 YYREEE (reference sequence). The CDR3 extends over 17 amino acids. CDR3 coding DNA: TGTGCCAGCAGCCACGGACTAGCGGGGAGCCCCACAGATACGCAGTATTTT. Translation gives CASSHGLAGSPTDTQYF.

The chain employs TRBV28 and TRBJ2-2; TRBD1 might be the D (6 bases). Germline V gives CDR1 MDHEN, CDR2 SYDVKM. Between the trimmed V and J ends, which lost 1 base and 6 bases, there was a span of 9 bases. There are 14 residues in the CDR3. CDR3 region: CASSLYRESGELFF. The CDR3 nucleotides read TGTGCCAGCAGTTTATACAGGGAATCCGGGGAGCTGTTTTTT.